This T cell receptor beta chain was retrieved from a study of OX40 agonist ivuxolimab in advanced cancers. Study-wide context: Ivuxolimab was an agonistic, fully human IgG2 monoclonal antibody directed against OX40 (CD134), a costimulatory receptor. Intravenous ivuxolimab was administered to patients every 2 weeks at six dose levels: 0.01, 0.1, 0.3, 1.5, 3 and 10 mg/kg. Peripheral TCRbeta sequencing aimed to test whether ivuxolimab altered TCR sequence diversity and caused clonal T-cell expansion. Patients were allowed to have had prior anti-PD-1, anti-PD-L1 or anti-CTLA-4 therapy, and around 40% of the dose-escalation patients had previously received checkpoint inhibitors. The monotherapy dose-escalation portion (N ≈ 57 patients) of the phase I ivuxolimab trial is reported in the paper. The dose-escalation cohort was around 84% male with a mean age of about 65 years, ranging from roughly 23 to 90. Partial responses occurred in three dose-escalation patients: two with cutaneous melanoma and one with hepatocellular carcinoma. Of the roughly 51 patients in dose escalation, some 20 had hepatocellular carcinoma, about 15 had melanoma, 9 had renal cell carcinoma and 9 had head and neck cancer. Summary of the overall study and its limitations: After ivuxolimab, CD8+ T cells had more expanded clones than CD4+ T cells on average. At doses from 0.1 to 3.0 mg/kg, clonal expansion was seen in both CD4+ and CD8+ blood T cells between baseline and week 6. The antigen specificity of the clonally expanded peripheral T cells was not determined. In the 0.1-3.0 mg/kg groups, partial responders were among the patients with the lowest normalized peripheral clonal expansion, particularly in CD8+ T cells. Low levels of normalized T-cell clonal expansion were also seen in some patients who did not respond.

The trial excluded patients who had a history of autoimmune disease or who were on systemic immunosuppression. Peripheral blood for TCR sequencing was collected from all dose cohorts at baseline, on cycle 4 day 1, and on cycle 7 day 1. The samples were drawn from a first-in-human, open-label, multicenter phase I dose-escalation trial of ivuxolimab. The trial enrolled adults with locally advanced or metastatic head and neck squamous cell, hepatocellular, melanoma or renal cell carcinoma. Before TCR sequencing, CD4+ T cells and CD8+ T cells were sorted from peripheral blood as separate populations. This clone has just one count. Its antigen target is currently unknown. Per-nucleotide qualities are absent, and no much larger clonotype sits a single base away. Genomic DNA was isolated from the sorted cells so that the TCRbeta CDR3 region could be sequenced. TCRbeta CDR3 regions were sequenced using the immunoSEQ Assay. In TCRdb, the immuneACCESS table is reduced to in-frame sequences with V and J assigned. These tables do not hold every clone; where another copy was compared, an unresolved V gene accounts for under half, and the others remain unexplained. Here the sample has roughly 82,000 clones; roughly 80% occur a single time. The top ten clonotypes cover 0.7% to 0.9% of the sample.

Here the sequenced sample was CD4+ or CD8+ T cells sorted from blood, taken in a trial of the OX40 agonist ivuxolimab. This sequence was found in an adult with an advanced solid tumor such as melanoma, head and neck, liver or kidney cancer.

The CDR3 protein sequence reads: CASSQETTHSGDSPLHF. The bases read TGTGCCAGCAGCCAAGAGACTACACACAGCGGGGATTCACCCCTCCACTTT. The chain links TRBV4-2 with TRBJ1-6, with no D gene named confidently. The germline V gene sets CDR1 to LGHNA and CDR2 to YNFKEQ. Reading from cysteine to phenylalanine, the CDR3 counts 17 amino acids. Solely the CDR3 DNA is kept, with 51 bases framed from the first base. The V end loses 0 bases and the J end loses 8 bases, and a stretch of 17 bases separates them.